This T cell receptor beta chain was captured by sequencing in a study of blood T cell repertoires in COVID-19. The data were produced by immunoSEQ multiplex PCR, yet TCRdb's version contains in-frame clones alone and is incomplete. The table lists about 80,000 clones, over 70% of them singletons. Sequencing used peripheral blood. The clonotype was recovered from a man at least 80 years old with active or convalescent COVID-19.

As DNA, the CDR3 is TGTGCCAGCAGCCAAGAGGCGACAGGGGGCTGGTACGAGCAGTACTTC. Translation gives CASSQEATGGWYEQYF. V usage is TRBV4-2 and J usage is TRBJ2-7; 10 nucleotides align to TRBD1. Per germline, CDR1 LGHNA and CDR2 YNFKEQ. This CDR3 is 16 amino acids long. V trimming: 0 bases; J trimming: 4 bases; junction bases outside the gene matches: 6.